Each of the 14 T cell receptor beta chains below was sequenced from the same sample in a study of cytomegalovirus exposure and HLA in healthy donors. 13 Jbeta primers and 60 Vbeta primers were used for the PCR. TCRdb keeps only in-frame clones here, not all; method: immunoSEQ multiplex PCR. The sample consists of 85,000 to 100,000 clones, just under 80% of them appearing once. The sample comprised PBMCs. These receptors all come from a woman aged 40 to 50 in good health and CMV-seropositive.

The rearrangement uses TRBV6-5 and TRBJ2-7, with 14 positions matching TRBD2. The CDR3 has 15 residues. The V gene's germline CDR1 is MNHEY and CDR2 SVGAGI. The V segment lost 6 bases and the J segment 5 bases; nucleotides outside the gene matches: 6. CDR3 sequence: CASSPSGLAGDEQYF. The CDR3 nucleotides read TGTGCCAGCAGCCCCTCGGGACTAGCGGGAGACGAGCAGTACTTC.

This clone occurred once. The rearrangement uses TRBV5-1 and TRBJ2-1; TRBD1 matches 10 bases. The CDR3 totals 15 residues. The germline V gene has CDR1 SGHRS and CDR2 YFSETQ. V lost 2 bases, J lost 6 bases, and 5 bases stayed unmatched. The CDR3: CASSFRTGGGNEQFF. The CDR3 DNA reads TGCGCCAGCAGCTTCCGGACAGGGGGGGGCAATGAGCAGTTCTTC.

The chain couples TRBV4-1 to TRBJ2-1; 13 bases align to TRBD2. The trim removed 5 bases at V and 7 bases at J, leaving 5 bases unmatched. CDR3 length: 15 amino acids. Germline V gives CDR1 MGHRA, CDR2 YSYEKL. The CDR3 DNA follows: TGCGCCAGCAGCAGACCGGGACTAGCGGGGAATGAGCAGTTCTTC. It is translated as CASSRPGLAGNEQFF.

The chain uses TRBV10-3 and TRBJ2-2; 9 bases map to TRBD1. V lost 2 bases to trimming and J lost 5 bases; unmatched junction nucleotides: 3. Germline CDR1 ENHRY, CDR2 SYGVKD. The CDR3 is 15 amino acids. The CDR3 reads CAISERTGVTGELFF. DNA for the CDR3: TGTGCCATCAGTGAGAGGACAGGGGTAACCGGGGAGCTGTTTTTT.

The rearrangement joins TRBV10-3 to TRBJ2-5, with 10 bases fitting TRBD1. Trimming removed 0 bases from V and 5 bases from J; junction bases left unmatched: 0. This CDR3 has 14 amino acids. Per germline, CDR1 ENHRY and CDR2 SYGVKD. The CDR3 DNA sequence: TGTGCCATCAGTGAGTCGGACAGGGGGGAGACCCAGTACTTC. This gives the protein CAISESDRGETQYF.

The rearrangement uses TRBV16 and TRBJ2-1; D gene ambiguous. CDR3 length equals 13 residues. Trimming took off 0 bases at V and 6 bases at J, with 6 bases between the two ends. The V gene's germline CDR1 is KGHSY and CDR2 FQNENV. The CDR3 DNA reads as TGTGCCAGCAGCCAATCGGGCCCCAATGAGCAGTTCTTC. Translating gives CASSQSGPNEQFF.

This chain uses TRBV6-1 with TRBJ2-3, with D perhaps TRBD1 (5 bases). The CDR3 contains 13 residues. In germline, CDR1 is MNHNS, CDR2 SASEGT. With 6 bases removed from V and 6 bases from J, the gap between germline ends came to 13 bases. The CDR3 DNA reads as TGTGCCAGCAGGAGGCAGGGTCATGATACGCAGTATTTT. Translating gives CASRRQGHDTQYF.

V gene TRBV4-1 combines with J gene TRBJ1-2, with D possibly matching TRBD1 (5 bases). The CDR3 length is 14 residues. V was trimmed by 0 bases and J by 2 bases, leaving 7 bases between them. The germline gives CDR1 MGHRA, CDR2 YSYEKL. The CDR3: CASSQDQGNYGYTF. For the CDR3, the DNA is TGCGCCAGCAGCCAAGACCAGGGAAACTATGGCTACACCTTC.

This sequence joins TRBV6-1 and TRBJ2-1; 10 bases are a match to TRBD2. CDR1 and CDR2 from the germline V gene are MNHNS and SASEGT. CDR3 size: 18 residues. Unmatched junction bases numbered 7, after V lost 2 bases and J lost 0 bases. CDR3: CASSEPSGSSSSYNEQFF. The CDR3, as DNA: TGTGCCAGCAGTGAACCTAGCGGGAGTTCCAGCTCCTACAATGAGCAGTTCTTC.

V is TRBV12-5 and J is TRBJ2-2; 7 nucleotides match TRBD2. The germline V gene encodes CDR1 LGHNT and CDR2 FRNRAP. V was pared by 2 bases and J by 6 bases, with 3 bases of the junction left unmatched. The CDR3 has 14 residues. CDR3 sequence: CASGLQGGSGELFF. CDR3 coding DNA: TGTGCTAGTGGTTTGCAGGGAGGGTCCGGGGAGCTGTTTTTT.

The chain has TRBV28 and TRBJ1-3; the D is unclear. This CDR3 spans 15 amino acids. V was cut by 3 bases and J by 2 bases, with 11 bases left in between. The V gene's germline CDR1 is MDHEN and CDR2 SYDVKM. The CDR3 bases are TGTGCCAGCAGTTTTTGGAGGACGACTGGAAACACCATATATTTT. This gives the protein CASSFWRTTGNTIYF. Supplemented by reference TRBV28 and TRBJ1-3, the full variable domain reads DVKVTQSSRYLVKRTGEKVFLECVQDMDHENMFWYRQDPGLGLRLIYFSYDVKMKEKGDIPEGYSVSREKKERFSLILESASTNQTSMYLCASSFWRTTGNTIYFGEGSWLTVV.

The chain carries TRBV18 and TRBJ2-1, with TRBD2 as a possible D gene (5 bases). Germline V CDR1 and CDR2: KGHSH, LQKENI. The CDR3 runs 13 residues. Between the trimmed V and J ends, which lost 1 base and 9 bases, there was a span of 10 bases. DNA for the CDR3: TGTGCCAGCTCACCACAGCGGACCCGTGAGCAGTTCTTC. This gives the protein CASSPQRTREQFF.

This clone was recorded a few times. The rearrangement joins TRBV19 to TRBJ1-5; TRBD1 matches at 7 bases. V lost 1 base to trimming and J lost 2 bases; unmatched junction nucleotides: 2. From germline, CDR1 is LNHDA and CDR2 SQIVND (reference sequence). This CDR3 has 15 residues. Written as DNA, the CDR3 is TGTGCCAGTAGTATAGCAGGGGGAGGCAATCAGCCCCAGCATTTT. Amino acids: CASSIAGGGNQPQHF. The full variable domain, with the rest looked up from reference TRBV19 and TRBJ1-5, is DGGITQSPKYLFRKEGQNVTLSCEQNLNHDAMYWYRQDPGQGLRLIYYSQIVNDFQKGDIAEGYSVSREKKESFPLTVTSAQKNPTAFYLCASSIAGGGNQPQHFGDGTRLSIL.

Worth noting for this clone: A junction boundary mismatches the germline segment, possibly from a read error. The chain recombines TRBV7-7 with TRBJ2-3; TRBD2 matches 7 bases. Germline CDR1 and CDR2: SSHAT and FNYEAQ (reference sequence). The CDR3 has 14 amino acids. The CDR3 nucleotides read TGTGCTAGCAGCCCTAGCGGTCCCACAGATACGCAGTATTTT. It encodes CASSPSGPTDTQYF.